A single sample gave rise to the 14 T cell receptor beta chains below, sequenced in a study of CD8+ T cells in alopecia areata. Following extraction, RNA underwent reverse transcription to cDNA, which served as the sequencing template. Clones were sequenced by immunoSEQ multiplex PCR, and TCRdb holds only the in-frame ones, with some missing. The sample has approximately 210,000 clones, around three fifths seen once. Described treatment: oral pan-JAK inhibitor, 5-10 mg twice daily. The material was CD4+ T cells sorted from blood, obtained at week 24, from a patient treated with tofacitinib. The origin of the receptors is a human donor with alopecia areata.

The chain combines TRBV5-1 with TRBJ1-2; D not certain. Germline CDR1 SGHRS, CDR2 YFSETQ. This CDR3 has 13 residues. V lost 0 bases and J 3 bases, leaving 6 bases between the germline ends. The CDR3, as DNA: TGCGCCAGCAGCTTGGACAGTGACTATGGCTACACCTTC. The encoded protein is CASSLDSDYGYTF.

This chain links TRBV14 with TRBJ2-7; no clear D. Germline CDR1 is SGHDN and CDR2 is FVKESK. The CDR3 runs to 13 residues. V was clipped by 1 base and J by 3 bases, with 7 bases between them. The CDR3 sequence is CASSQGSSYEQYF. As DNA, the CDR3 is TGTGCCAGCAGCCAAGGGTCCAGCTACGAGCAGTACTTC.

This rearrangement joins TRBV30 to TRBJ2-4; weak D call: TRBD2 (5 bases). Between the trimmed V and J ends, which lost 6 bases and 0 bases, there was a span of 15 bases. Germline CDR1 is GTSNPN and CDR2 is SVGIG (reference sequence). The CDR3 is 15 residues long. CDR3 residues: CACEGGHLAKNIQYF. The CDR3 bases are TGTGCCTGCGAGGGTGGCCACCTAGCCAAAAACATTCAGTACTTC.

J is TRBJ1-2 and V is TRBV15; 7 nucleotides match TRBD1. This CDR3 spans 11 amino acids. V shed 8 bases and J 8 bases; nucleotides not matched to a gene: 5. Per germline, CDR1 LNHNV and CDR2 YYDKDF (reference sequence). The CDR3 bases are TGTGCCACCTCTGAGGGGGCGGGCTACACCTTC. Its protein is CATSEGAGYTF.

The chain recombines TRBV27 with TRBJ1-2; D is possibly TRBD1 (6 bases). The germline V and J ends were trimmed by 3 bases and 5 bases, with 16 bases remaining between them. Germline values: CDR1 MNHEY, CDR2 SMNVEV (reference sequence). The CDR3 loop spans 15 amino acids. The chain's CDR3 is CASSLKGQSSYGYTF. The DNA of the CDR3 is TGTGCCAGCAGTTTGAAAGGACAGTCATCGTATGGCTACACCTTC.

This clone appeared many times. The chain couples TRBV2 to TRBJ2-7; 7 positions agree with TRBD1. Germline-derived CDR1 and CDR2 are SNHLY and FYNNEI. After removal of 4 bases from V and 7 bases from J, the junction contained 13 bases not matched to a gene. This CDR3 has 15 amino acids. CDR3 region: CASSARQGESAEQYF. The DNA for the CDR3 is TGTGCCAGCAGTGCCCGACAGGGCGAATCGGCAGAGCAGTACTTC.

The rearrangement uses TRBV27 and TRBJ2-7; possibly TRBD1 for D (6 bases). The CDR3 extends over 13 amino acids. V was pared by 6 bases and J by 2 bases, with 11 bases between. Germline loops: CDR1 MNHEY, CDR2 SMNVEV (reference sequence). The CDR3: CASSRDTTYEQYF. The CDR3 DNA sequence: TGTGCCAGCAGCCGGGACACAACCTACGAGCAGTACTTC.

This rearrangement joins TRBV27 to TRBJ2-7; TRBD1 is a possible D gene (7 bases). This CDR3 has 14 amino acids. V was shortened by 5 bases and J by 7 bases, with 18 bases between the two germline ends. Per the germline V gene, CDR1 is MNHEY and CDR2 is SMNVEV (reference sequence). This CDR3 is CASSRTGEVGEQYF. The CDR3, as DNA: TGTGCCAGCAGTAGAACAGGGGAGGTGGGGGAGCAGTACTTC.

The chain carries TRBV29-1 and TRBJ1-1, with D uncertain. Per germline, CDR1 SQVTM and CDR2 ANQGSEA. This CDR3 spans 11 amino acids. The V end was cut by 3 bases, the J end by 4 bases, with 6 bases between. CDR3 sequence (DNA): TGCAGCGTTGAGACTATCACTGAAGCTTTCTTT. Protein: CSVETITEAFF.

This clone occurred a few times. The chain recombines TRBV7-2 with TRBJ2-7; 8 positions match TRBD1. In germline, CDR1 is SGHTA, CDR2 FQGNSA. V lost 5 bases to trimming and J lost 3 bases; unmatched junction nucleotides: 6. The length of the CDR3 is 14 residues. CDR3 nucleotide sequence: TGTGCCAGCAGCCCGACAGGGGTCCACTACGAGCAGTACTTC. Amino acids: CASSPTGVHYEQYF.

The V call is TRBV7-2, the J call TRBJ2-6, with D perhaps TRBD2 (7 bases). The germline V gene encodes CDR1 SGHTA and CDR2 FQGNSA. The V end was cut by 4 bases, the J end by 3 bases, with 16 bases between. There are 17 residues in the CDR3. The DNA of the CDR3 is TGTGCCAGCAGCTCCCCTTCCGGGGGGCTTGGGGCCAACGTCCTGACTTTC. It yields the protein CASSSPSGGLGANVLTF.

The CDR3 reads CATSRELVDTGELFF. In DNA, the CDR3 is TGTGCCACCAGCAGAGAACTAGTAGACACCGGGGAGCTGTTTTTT. The V and J genes are TRBV15 and TRBJ2-2, with D perhaps TRBD2 (5 bases). V was trimmed by 0 bases and J by 3 bases, leaving 8 bases between them. CDR3 length: 15 amino acids. The germline V gene has CDR1 LNHNV and CDR2 YYDKDF (reference sequence).

The rearrangement joins TRBV29-1 to TRBJ1-1, with D hard to call. The V and J ends lost 8 bases and 3 bases respectively, with 13 bases between them. Germline V gene lookup returns CDR1 SQVTM and CDR2 ANQGSEA. This CDR3 has 12 residues. For the CDR3, the DNA is TGCAGCATAACCGTGGTCGACACTGAAGCTTTCTTT. This translates into CSITVVDTEAFF.

The CDR3 nucleotides are TGCAGCGTTTTACAGGGGTCGGATTCACCCCTCCACTTT. This sequence encodes CSVLQGSDSPLHF. V and J are TRBV29-1 and TRBJ1-6; 7 positions match TRBD1. Per germline, CDR1 SQVTM and CDR2 ANQGSEA. The CDR3 has 13 amino acids. The junction had 6 bases not matched to a gene; V was cut back by 5 bases and J by 8 bases.